This T cell receptor (beta chain) was recorded in a study of T cell clones after liver transplantation (dated by TCRdb to about 2019). For the wider study: The samples were obtained from ITN030ST, a randomized trial that attempted immunosuppression withdrawal within 2 years after liver transplantation. Donor-reactive T cell clones were identified by TCRbeta sequencing after a pre-transplant mixed lymphocyte reaction and then tracked in post-transplant blood. As an antigen-independent comparator for donor-reactive sequences, third party-reactive TCRbeta sequences were also identified from pre-transplant MLRs. Of the eight recipients, a few were HCV-positive, while the remaining recipients had been transplanted for non-autoimmune, non-viral indications. No induction therapy was given to the subjects, and standard immunosuppression was administered until randomization at 12-24 months post-transplant. Tolerance meant complete immunosuppression withdrawal for at least one year without liver enzymes rising beyond twice the upper limit of normal. Blood samples were collected pre-transplant, pre-randomization before withdrawal, and post-randomization after either complete withdrawal or failed withdrawal. Of the 8 liver transplant recipients making up the studied cohort, 3 were classified as tolerant and 5 as non-tolerant.

Between the V and J ends, shortened by 1 base and 0 bases respectively, the junction contains 17 bases. The CDR3, from cysteine to phenylalanine, totals 18 residues. The sequence is cut down to CDR3 DNA, 54 bases in frame from base 1. CDR1 SGHTA and CDR2 FQGNSA were looked up in the germline V gene. Study-wide conclusions, independent of this receptor: Donor-reactive sequences decreased more than third party-reactive sequences, which suggests partial antigen-specific deletion that was not related to withdrawal success. Since no allograft tissue specimens were available, donor-reactive T cells may have migrated into the graft instead of being deleted. Low numbers of available donor cells limited the measurable donor-reactive repertoire in two subjects. Because of small, heterogeneous patient numbers and non-standardized post-transplant time points, the conclusions were only preliminary. In most of the 8 subjects, regardless of tolerance or HCV status, circulating donor-reactive CD4 TCRbeta sequences dropped significantly post-transplant. After accounting for repertoire turnover, donor-reactive detection was significantly reduced in 7 of 8 subjects for CD4 and 8 of 8 for CD8.

With respect to this clone: There is no known antigen for this receptor. There are no base qualities to consult, and no much larger clone falls within one base.

Thawed unstimulated PBMCs were stained for CD3, CD4 and CD8 and FACS-sorted into CD3+CD4+ and CD3+CD8+ populations. Randomization to immunosuppression withdrawal applied to every one of the 8 studied subjects. The Qiagen DNeasy Blood and Tissue Kit was used for isolation of genomic DNA. High-throughput TCRbeta CDR3 sequencing of frozen genomic DNA was performed by immunoSEQ, with PCR amplification, mapping, bias correction and internal controls included. In the paper's pipeline: Productive rearrangements were retained, and unique TCRbeta sequences were defined by the CDR3 nucleotide sequence together with the V and J gene. For classification of a sequence as donor-reactive, at least 5-fold expansion in CFSE-low cells relative to unstimulated pre-transplant cells and a frequency of at least 0.01% were required. Per-subject minimum frequency thresholds, based on the lowest-template unstimulated sample, ensured at least 90% detection power. Jensen-Shannon divergence between the top 1000 TCRbeta sequences post-transplant and pre-transplant was used to measure repertoire turnover. Changes in detection of donor-reactive sequences were tested with two-sided Fisher's exact tests. TCRdb stores this immuneACCESS table with in-frame sequences only. Part of the clones is absent; in the studies checked, under half of the shortfall reflects unresolved V genes, and no reason is known for the rest. From that table come the V and J calls and clone size; the DNA was used to work out D and trimming. The table for this sample lists 45,000 to 60,000 clones; about 71% of them were counted only once. About 2.6% of the sample is in the top ten clones.

The sequenced sample was CD4+ T cells from blood, obtained at the roughly 15-month timepoint. The clonotype originates from a human patient who received a liver transplant. After a transplant, the donor of the graft may account for some T cells. Recombination linked TRBV7-2 to TRBJ2-3, with the D gene possibly TRBD1 or TRBD2, each one fitting 6 bases. CDR3 region: CASSLVARWGASTDTQYF. The DNA sequence is as follows: TGTGCCAGCAGCTTAGTGGCGCGATGGGGGGCTAGCACAGATACGCAGTATTTT.